Each of the 27 T cell receptor beta chains below was sequenced from the same sample in a study of blood T cell repertoires in COVID-19. Sequencing was performed with immunoSEQ multiplex PCR; in TCRdb, only in-frame clones are kept and a portion is missing. The table includes roughly 23,000 clones, 75% to 95% detected once. The sample consisted of peripheral blood. The receptor source for this set is a woman aged 70-85 years with active COVID-19.

The genes are TRBV5-5 and TRBJ1-5; D unclear. The CDR3 length is 13 residues. Between the trimmed V and J ends, which lost 4 bases and 3 bases, there was a span of 8 bases. Germline V lookup: CDR1 SGHKS, CDR2 YYEKEE (reference sequence). CDR3 nucleotides: TGTGCCAGCAGCCCGGGAGCCAATCAGCCCCAGCATTTT. Translation: CASSPGANQPQHF.

The CDR3 DNA is TGTGCCAGCAGCCTTAGCGGTTACTCCTACGAGCAGTACTTC. It encodes CASSLSGYSYEQYF. This sequence joins TRBV6-5 and TRBJ2-7; tentatively, D is TRBD2 (6 bases). Germline assignment: CDR1 MNHEY and CDR2 SVGAGI. V lost 6 bases and J 0 bases, leaving 12 bases between the germline ends. The CDR3 sequence is 14 residues long.

This clone was seen once. The chain is built from TRBV5-1 and TRBJ2-1, with 9 bases aligning to TRBD2. This CDR3 contains 17 residues. Trimming at V came to 0 bases and at J to 5 bases, leaving 9 bases not matched to a gene. Germline CDR1 and CDR2: SGHRS and YFSETQ. CDR3 sequence reads: CASSLAVTSGSNNEQFF. The CDR3 DNA reads as TGCGCCAGCAGCTTGGCAGTGACTAGCGGATCGAACAATGAGCAGTTCTTC.

This clone is a singleton in its sample. V and J are TRBV12-3 or TRBV12-4 and TRBJ2-7; maybe TRBD2 (5 bases). CDR3 length: 13 amino acids. The V and J ends lost 7 bases and 0 bases respectively, with 10 bases between them. The CDR3 loop is CASKRGSSYEQYF. In DNA, the CDR3 is TGTGCCAGCAAACGAGGGAGCTCCTACGAGCAGTACTTC.

This chain connects TRBV5-6 to TRBJ1-5; no reliable D call. This CDR3 region has 14 residues. Deletions cut 2 bases from V and 4 bases from J, with 10 bases between. Germline V gene sequence: CDR1 SGHDT, CDR2 YYEEEE. The CDR3 DNA sequence: TGTGCCAGCAGCTTCTGGTCGGGGAATCAGCCCCAGCATTTT. The encoded protein is CASSFWSGNQPQHF. Using reference TRBV5-6 and TRBJ1-5 for the parts outside the CDR3, the full variable domain is DAGVTQSPTHLIKTRGQQVTLRCSPKSGHDTVSWYQQALGQGPQFIFQYYEEEERQRGNFPDRFSGHQFPNYSSELNVNALLLGDSALYLCASSFWSGNQPQHFGDGTRLSIL.

This clone showed up just a few times. The chain links TRBV5-1 to TRBJ2-2; TRBD1 matches 11 bases. CDR1 is SGHRS, CDR2 YFSETQ, per germline. This CDR3 contains 15 residues. The ends lost 4 bases at V and 4 bases at J; junction bases unmatched: 3. The CDR3 region has the DNA TGCGCCAGCAGCCCGGGGACAGGGGGCACCGGGGAGCTGTTTTTT. It encodes CASSPGTGGTGELFF.

The chain couples TRBV6-2 or TRBV6-3 to TRBJ2-7; possible D gene TRBD2, 6 bases. This CDR3 comprises 13 residues. V shed 1 base and J shed 6 bases, with 10 bases lying between them. Germline V lookup: CDR1 MNHEY, CDR2 SVGEGT. This CDR3 reads CASSYLPEGEQYF. CDR3 nucleotide sequence: TGTGCCAGCAGTTACTTACCGGAGGGCGAGCAGTACTTC.

The table lists this clone with a count of one. The V and J genes are TRBV18 and TRBJ2-1, with D uncertain. Germline-derived CDR1 and CDR2 are KGHSH and LQKENI. The CDR3 is 13 residues long. Trimming removed 3 bases at V and 3 bases at J, with 6 bases between. CDR3 amino acids: CASSPSDYNEQFF. Here the CDR3 DNA reads TGTGCCAGCTCACCGTCAGACTACAATGAGCAGTTCTTC.

CDR3 DNA sequence: TGCGCCAGCAGCTTGGAACTAGCGCTGCCCTACGAGCAGTACTTC. Its translation is CASSLELALPYEQYF. This chain connects TRBV5-1 to TRBJ2-7; TRBD2 matches 7 bases. The V gene's germline CDR1 is SGHRS and CDR2 YFSETQ. The CDR3 runs 15 residues. Unmatched junction bases numbered 5, after V lost 0 bases and J lost 2 bases.

This sequence joins TRBV7-2 and TRBJ2-1, with 10 positions matching TRBD2. Germline V gene data show CDR1 as SGHTA and CDR2 as FQGNSA. The CDR3 spans 18 residues. With V trimmed by 4 bases and J by 5 bases, 14 bases remained unmatched. This chain's CDR3 is CASSSQRSSGRAHNEQFF. In DNA, the CDR3 is TGTGCCAGCAGCTCCCAAAGATCGAGCGGGAGGGCCCACAATGAGCAGTTCTTC.

V gene TRBV5-4 combines with J gene TRBJ1-4, with 7 bases fitting TRBD1. This CDR3 region has 15 residues. The junction had 5 bases not matched to a gene; V was cut back by 1 base and J by 5 bases. CDR1 and CDR2 (germline): SGHNT, YYREEE (reference sequence). As DNA, the CDR3 is TGTGCCAGCAGCTTGTCCGGGACAGCGAATGAAAAACTGTTTTTT. Translated, it gives CASSLSGTANEKLFF.

In its sample, this clone was seen a few times. The chain carries TRBV6-5 and TRBJ2-7, with 11 bases fitting TRBD2. V was pared by 6 bases and J by 4 bases, with 2 bases of the junction left unmatched. Germline assignment: CDR1 MNHEY and CDR2 SVGAGI. This CDR3 is 13 amino acids long. The CDR3 sequence is CASRGTSGYEQYF. DNA of the CDR3: TGTGCCAGCAGGGGGACTAGCGGTTACGAGCAGTACTTC.

This chain joins TRBV28 and TRBJ2-7, with TRBD1 matching over 8 bases. Per the germline V gene, CDR1 is MDHEN and CDR2 is SYDVKM. This CDR3 is built from 12 residues. Germline trimming cut 9 bases from V and 3 bases from J; bases unmatched to any gene: 4. The CDR3 spells CASIGQGYEQYF. The CDR3 DNA is TGTGCCAGTATCGGACAGGGCTACGAGCAGTACTTC.

The gene calls are TRBV27 and TRBJ2-1, with 8 bases that match TRBD2. Trimming cost V 8 bases and J 4 bases; bases outside gene matches: 10. The CDR3 is 15 amino acids. CDR1 MNHEY and CDR2 SMNVEV come from the germline V gene (reference sequence). CDR3 coding DNA: TGTGCCAGCCGCGCCGGGGCTAGCGGGTACAATGAGCAGTTCTTC. Residues: CASRAGASGYNEQFF.

CDR3 nucleotides: TGTGCCAGCAGCTTATCGGGACAGGGGTTTGAAGAGCAGTACTTC. Protein product: CASSLSGQGFEEQYF. J is TRBJ2-7 and V is TRBV7-9, with 10 bases that match TRBD1. V trimming: 2 bases; J trimming: 7 bases; junction bases outside the gene matches: 8. The germline V gene has CDR1 SEHNR and CDR2 FQNEAQ (reference sequence). The CDR3 is 15 amino acids.

J is TRBJ2-1 and V is TRBV9, with 8 bases matching TRBD2. Germline CDR1 is SGDLS and CDR2 is YYNGEE. The length of the CDR3 is 18 residues. After removal of 0 bases from V and 8 bases from J, the junction contained 16 bases not matched to a gene. CDR3 sequence: CASSVAPTGGRGSDEQFF. The DNA for the CDR3 is TGTGCCAGCAGCGTAGCCCCAACGGGGGGGCGCGGGAGTGATGAGCAGTTCTTC.

The chain couples TRBV28 to TRBJ2-1, with TRBD1 identical over 8 bases. With 6 bases clipped from V and 5 bases from J, the junction kept 6 bases outside the gene matches. Looked up from germline, CDR1 is MDHEN and CDR2 is SYDVKM. The CDR3 is 14 residues long. In DNA form, the CDR3 reads TGTGCCAGCAGCAGGGGGCCCCTTAACAATGAGCAGTTCTTC. The encoded protein is CASSRGPLNNEQFF.

The CDR3 sequence is CASRFRGRGETQYF. The CDR3 nucleotides read TGTGCCAGCAGATTTAGGGGGCGCGGAGAGACCCAGTACTTC. This chain joins TRBV6-5 and TRBJ2-5, with 7 bases aligning to TRBD1. The CDR3 contains 14 residues. V shed 6 bases, J shed 4 bases, and the junction held 8 bases outside the gene matches. Germline CDR1 and CDR2: MNHEY and SVGAGI.

The genes are TRBV2 and TRBJ2-7; 7 positions agree with TRBD2. Germline assignment: CDR1 SNHLY and CDR2 FYNNEI. V lost 7 bases and J lost 1; bases outside the gene matches: 7. The CDR3 contains 14 residues. CDR3 DNA sequence: TGTGCCAGCACCTTGGGGGGGATTTCCTACGAGCAGTACTTC. This codes for CASTLGGISYEQYF.

The chain combines TRBV7-2 with TRBJ2-3; 12 bases are a match to TRBD2. The V segment lost 3 bases and the J segment 6 bases; nucleotides outside the gene matches: 1. The germline V gene encodes CDR1 SGHTA and CDR2 FQGNSA. This CDR3 is 14 amino acids long. CDR3 sequence (DNA): TGTGCCAGCAGCTTGACTAGCGGGAGCGATACGCAGTATTTT. Encoded protein: CASSLTSGSDTQYF.

The chain couples TRBV19 to TRBJ1-1; TRBD1 aligns across 8 bases. This CDR3 spans 13 amino acids. CDR1 is LNHDA and CDR2 is SQIVND in the germline V gene (reference sequence). The V gene end was trimmed by 8 bases and the J gene end by 1 base; junction bases not matched to a gene: 3. CDR3 sequence (DNA): TGTGCCAGTTTCGGGACAGGGAACACTGAAGCTTTCTTT. This sequence encodes CASFGTGNTEAFF.

The chain uses TRBV5-1 and TRBJ2-1; D ambiguous. The length of the CDR3 is 11 residues. Germline assignment: CDR1 SGHRS and CDR2 YFSETQ. Trimming cost V 4 bases and J 5 bases, with 4 bases left between them. Here the CDR3 DNA reads TGCGCCAGCAGCCCTAACAATGAGCAGTTCTTC. The encoded protein is CASSPNNEQFF.

The chain's CDR3 is CASSADRNSGNTIYF. The CDR3 DNA reads as TGTGCCAGCAGCGCCGACAGGAACTCCGGAAACACCATATATTTT. This rearrangement joins TRBV2 to TRBJ1-3; a possible D gene is TRBD1 (6 bases). The CDR3 sequence is 15 residues long. Looked up from germline, CDR1 is SNHLY and CDR2 is FYNNEI. Trimming removed 6 bases from V and 4 bases from J, with 16 bases in between.

The chain joins TRBV24-1 to TRBJ1-2; 7 bases fit TRBD1. CDR1 is KGHDR, CDR2 SFDVKD, per germline. The V segment lost 5 bases and the J segment 6 bases; nucleotides outside the gene matches: 11. The CDR3 loop spans 15 amino acids. The CDR3 DNA reads as TGTGCCACCAGTGGGGTCGACAGGGATCCTAATGGCTACACCTTC. It yields the protein CATSGVDRDPNGYTF.

The V call is TRBV4-3, the J call TRBJ2-1; possibly TRBD1 for D (6 bases). From germline, CDR1 is LGHNA and CDR2 YSLEER. V lost 2 bases to trimming and J lost 3 bases, with 11 bases between them. The CDR3 extends over 15 amino acids. This CDR3 reads CASSQQGNLYNEQFF. In DNA, the CDR3 is TGCGCCAGCAGCCAACAGGGGAACCTCTACAATGAGCAGTTCTTC.

V gene TRBV5-1 combines with J gene TRBJ2-3; the match to TRBD2 covers 7 bases. With 2 bases clipped from V and 3 bases from J, the junction kept 9 bases outside the gene matches. CDR1 is SGHRS and CDR2 is YFSETQ in the germline V gene. This CDR3 is 16 amino acids long. In DNA form, the CDR3 reads TGCGCCAGCAGCTTATCAGCGGGACTTTCGACAGATACGCAGTATTTT. Protein sequence: CASSLSAGLSTDTQYF.

The rearrangement links TRBV5-5 to TRBJ2-5; perhaps TRBD1 as D (5 bases). Trimming took off 1 base at V and 6 bases at J, with 10 bases between the two ends. Germline V gene data show CDR1 as SGHKS and CDR2 as YYEKEE (reference sequence). This CDR3 is 13 amino acids long. This CDR3 reads CASSLQGFQTQYF. CDR3 nucleotides: TGTGCCAGCAGCTTGCAGGGCTTCCAGACCCAGTACTTC.